This TCR beta chain was identified in a study of Graves' ophthalmopathy and Graves' hyperthyroidism (dated by TCRdb to 2017 to 2018). Background on the whole study: Peripheral blood was collected at initial diagnosis, prior to any treatment. The independent validation cohort included some 19 hyperthyroidism patients plus 17 patients who later progressed from hyperthyroidism to ophthalmopathy. A discovery set of 95 to 100 patients (43 ophthalmopathy, 55 to 65 stable hyperthyroidism) was enrolled to explore V-J signatures distinguishing ophthalmopathy from hyperthyroidism. Following sample collection, hyperthyroidism patients were given methimazole at a starting dose of 30 mg daily, and ophthalmopathy patients were given high-dose intravenous methylprednisolone. For training and testing, the 110 or so patients in the discovery cohort were randomly divided in a 7:3 ratio. T-cell repertoires of thyroid tissue and blood were compared in several hyperthyroidism patients. In total, approximately 130 blood samples were TCR-sequenced: fewer than 50 ophthalmopathy, around 75 hyperthyroidism and approximately 17 hyperthyroidism-to-ophthalmopathy patients. TCR beta repertoire signatures were used to distinguish Graves' ophthalmopathy from Graves' hyperthyroidism and to predict progression to ophthalmopathy.

For repertoire sequencing, TCR beta CDR3 regions were amplified from RNA transcripts. A first-round RT-PCR used HTBI primers with the Qiagen OneStep RT-PCR kit, followed by a second-round multiplex PCR, size selection and purification. Libraries were sequenced paired-end with 100 bp reads on an Illumina HiSeq2000. Per the original workflow: SOAPnuke was used to process the reads, throwing out any read that had adapters, had uncalled bases, had a mean Phred below 15, or lacked an exact constant-primer or identifier match. High-quality paired reads were merged with COPE v1.2.5. Each unique nucleotide sequence was defined as a clonotype, and clonotypes were aligned to IMGT TRB V, D and J references with MiTCR v1.1. The analysis was limited to V-J combinations with a frequency above 0.0001, which together covered 99.2% of repertoires. A TCR clonal expansion and chaos score per V-J combination was defined as the ratio of F50 clonal expansion to chaos observed in the TCRdist matrix. Welch's t-statistics and random forest were used to reduce the features to 10 to 15 V-J combinations, which were then used as input to a naive Bayes classifier. Thyroid-blood repertoire similarity was quantified with the Morisita-Horn index. TCRdb reprocessed the public reads (quality trimming at Q25 with fastp, clone calling with MiXCR) and kept in-frame beta chains. Each record represents a unique CDR3 protein, reported with the most common genes and DNA among its rows. TCRdb's processing, not the study's, gives the V and J calls here. The sample records roughly 380,000 distinct CDR3 sequences, 15% to 17% of which are singletons. Around 6.6% of the sample rests with the top ten.

The paper's findings and limits, for the study overall: In validation, the model predicted ophthalmopathy progression with about 71% sensitivity and roughly 78% specificity; 12 predicted patients were CT-confirmed with GO in a median of around 6.5 months. Among expanded thyroid clonotypes with frequency above 0.001, most also showed up in blood, which suggests that blood repertoires may reflect the thyroid immune response. The 13-signature model separated ophthalmopathy from stable hyperthyroidism with about 86% sensitivity and 81.08% specificity in cross-validation, and 80%/75% in the test set. No statistical method was used to set the sample size in advance, and the investigators knew which group each participant was assigned to.

This clonotype has a handful of counts. Which antigen it targets is not known. Per-base qualities were not stored, and no clone one base away is much larger. At the junction V is shortened by 5 bases and J by 2 bases, with 16 bases in between. Taken from the germline V gene (reference sequence), the CDR1 and CDR2 loops are LNHDA and SQIVND. Inclusive of the bounding cysteine and phenylalanine, the CDR3 is 15 residues long. Solely the CDR3 DNA is kept, with 45 bases framed from the first base. Stable hyperthyroidism was defined as no progression to ophthalmopathy within 18 months of follow-up. Hyperthyroidism patients were newly diagnosed, with disease duration under 2 months, and aged 18 to 65 years. Patients with other autoimmune diseases, uncontrolled infections, pregnancy or lactation were excluded. Clinical symptoms, serum thyroxine, TRAb, thyroid ultrasound and orbital computed tomography were used for diagnosis. PBMCs were isolated from 7.5 to 10 ml of fresh peripheral blood by Ficoll-Paque density gradient centrifugation. Total RNA was extracted with Trizol reagent and quality-checked on an Agilent 2100 Bioanalyzer.

This receptor was taken from a woman younger than 35 with stable Graves' hyperthyroidism. Donor details come from another sample of the same person, matched by shared clones. Rearrangement joined TRBV19 to TRBJ2-7, and the D gene may be TRBD2, 5 bases matching. Sequenced: peripheral blood. The CDR3 is CASSVRPGNPYEQYF. The bases read TGTGCCAGTAGTGTCCGACCGGGAAACCCCTACGAGCAGTACTTC.